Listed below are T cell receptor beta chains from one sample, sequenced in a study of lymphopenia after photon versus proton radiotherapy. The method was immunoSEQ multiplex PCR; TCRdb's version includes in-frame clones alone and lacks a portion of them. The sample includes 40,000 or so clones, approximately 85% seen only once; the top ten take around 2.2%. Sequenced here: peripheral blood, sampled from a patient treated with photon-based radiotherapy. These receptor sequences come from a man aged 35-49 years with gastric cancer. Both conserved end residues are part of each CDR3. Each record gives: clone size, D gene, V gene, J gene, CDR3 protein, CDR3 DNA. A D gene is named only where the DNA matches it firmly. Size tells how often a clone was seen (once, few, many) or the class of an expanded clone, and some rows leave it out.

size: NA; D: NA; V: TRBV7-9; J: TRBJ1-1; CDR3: CASSLATGFSTEAFF; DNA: TGTGCCAGCAGCTTAGCTACAGGTTTCTCCACTGAAGCTTTCTTT
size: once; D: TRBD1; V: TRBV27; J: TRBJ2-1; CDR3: CASSLKGQGYNEQFF; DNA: TGTGCCAGCAGTCTAAAGGGACAGGGGTACAATGAGCAGTTCTTC
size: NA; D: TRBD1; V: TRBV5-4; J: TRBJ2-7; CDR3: CASSLAGGGSYEQYF; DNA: TGTGCCAGCAGCTTGGCAGGGGGTGGCTCCTACGAGCAGTACTTC
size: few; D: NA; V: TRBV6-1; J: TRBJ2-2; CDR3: CASSEAGRKTGELFF; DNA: TGTGCCAGCAGTGAGGCAGGGCGGAAGACCGGGGAGCTGTTTTTT
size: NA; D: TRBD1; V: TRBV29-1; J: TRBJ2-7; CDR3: CSVEGERGQGAYEQYF; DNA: TGCAGCGTAGAAGGGGAGAGGGGACAGGGGGCCTACGAGCAGTACTTC
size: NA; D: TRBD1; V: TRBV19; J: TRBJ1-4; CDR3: CASSNRGTNEKLFF; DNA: TGTGCCAGTAGTAACAGGGGAACTAATGAAAAACTGTTTTTT
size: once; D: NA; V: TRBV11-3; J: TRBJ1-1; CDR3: CASSQGSSNTEAFF; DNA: TGTGCCAGCAGCCAAGGAAGCAGTAACACTGAAGCTTTCTTT
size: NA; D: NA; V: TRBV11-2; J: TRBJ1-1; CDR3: CASSLGAQGPEAFF; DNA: TGTGCCAGCAGCCTAGGGGCGCAGGGCCCTGAAGCTTTCTTT
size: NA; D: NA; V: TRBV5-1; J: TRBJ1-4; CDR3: CASATTTGEKLFF; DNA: TGCGCCAGCGCAACTACTACGGGCGAAAAACTGTTTTTT
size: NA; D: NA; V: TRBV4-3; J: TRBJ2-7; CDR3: CASSQGGTPYEQYF; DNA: TGCGCCAGCAGCCAAGGCGGGACACCGTACGAGCAGTACTTC
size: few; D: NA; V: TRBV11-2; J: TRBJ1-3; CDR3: CASSLGRGSYSGNTIYF; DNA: TGTGCCAGCAGCTTAGGTCGTGGGTCCTACTCTGGAAACACCATATATTTT
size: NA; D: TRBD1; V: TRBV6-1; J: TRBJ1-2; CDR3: CASSDAGQGGSYGYTF; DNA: TGTGCCAGCAGTGACGCGGGACAGGGGGGTAGCTATGGCTACACCTTC
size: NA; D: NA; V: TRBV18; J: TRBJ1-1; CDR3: CASSPQLGASEAFF; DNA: TGTGCCAGCTCACCACAGCTGGGGGCCAGTGAAGCTTTCTTT
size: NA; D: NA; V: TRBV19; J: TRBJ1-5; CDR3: CASSKGGWQPQHF; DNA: TGTGCCAGTAGTAAGGGGGGTTGGCAGCCCCAGCATTTT
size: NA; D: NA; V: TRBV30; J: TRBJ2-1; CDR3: CAWSVRGNEQFF; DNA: TGTGCCTGGAGTGTTAGAGGGAATGAGCAGTTCTTC
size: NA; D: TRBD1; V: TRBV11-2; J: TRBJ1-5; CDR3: CASSPPGGTELGQPQHF; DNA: TGTGCCAGCAGCCCCCCGGGCGGGACAGAGCTGGGTCAGCCCCAGCATTTT
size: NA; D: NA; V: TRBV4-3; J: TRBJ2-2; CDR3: CASSQEGYQGWSGELFF; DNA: TGCGCCAGCAGCCAAGAAGGGTATCAAGGGTGGTCCGGGGAGCTGTTTTTT
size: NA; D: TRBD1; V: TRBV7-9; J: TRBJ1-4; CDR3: CASSGTGEDEKLFF; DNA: TGTGCCAGCAGCGGGACAGGGGAGGATGAAAAACTGTTTTTT
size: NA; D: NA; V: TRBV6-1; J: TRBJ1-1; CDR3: CASSEVPTLWAFF; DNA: TGTGCCAGCAGTGAAGTACCCACATTGTGGGCTTTCTTT
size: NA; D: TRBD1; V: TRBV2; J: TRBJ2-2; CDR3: CASSAPDRGWAGYANTGELFF; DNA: TGTGCCAGCAGTGCACCTGACAGGGGATGGGCCGGGTACGCGAACACCGGGGAGCTGTTTTTT
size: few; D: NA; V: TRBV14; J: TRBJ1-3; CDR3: CASNQVGENTIYF; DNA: TGTGCCAGCAACCAAGTCGGGGAGAACACCATATATTTT
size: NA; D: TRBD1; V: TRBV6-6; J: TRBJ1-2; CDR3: CASTTGGYGYTF; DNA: TGTGCCAGCACCACAGGGGGCTATGGCTACACCTTC
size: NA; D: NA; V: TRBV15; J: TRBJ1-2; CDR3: CATSRDQVPGNDGYTF; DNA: TGTGCCACCAGCAGAGATCAGGTGCCAGGGAATGATGGCTACACCTTC
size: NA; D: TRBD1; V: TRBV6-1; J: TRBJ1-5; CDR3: CASSGQDRASQPQHF; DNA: TGTGCCAGCAGTGGACAGGACAGGGCAAGTCAGCCCCAGCATTTT
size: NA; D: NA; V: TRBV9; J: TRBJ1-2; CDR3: CASSQGWEDNYGYTF; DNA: TGTGCCAGCAGCCAGGGGTGGGAGGATAACTATGGCTACACCTTC
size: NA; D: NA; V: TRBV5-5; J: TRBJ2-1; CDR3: CASSLRDNSFGVYDEQFF; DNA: TGTGCCAGCAGCTTAAGGGACAACTCGTTTGGGGTTTACGATGAGCAGTTCTTC
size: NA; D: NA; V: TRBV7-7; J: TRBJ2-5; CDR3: CASSLARGNLQETQYF; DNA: TGTGCCAGCAGCTTAGCGCGAGGCAACCTACAAGAGACCCAGTACTTC
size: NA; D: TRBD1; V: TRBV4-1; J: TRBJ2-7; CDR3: CASSHNGQGGSYEQYF; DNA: TGCGCCAGCAGCCACAACGGACAGGGGGGTTCCTACGAGCAGTACTTC
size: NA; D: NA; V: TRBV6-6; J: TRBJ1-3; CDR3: CASSYLGTGNTIYF; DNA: TGTGCCAGCAGTTACCTAGGGACTGGAAACACCATATATTTT
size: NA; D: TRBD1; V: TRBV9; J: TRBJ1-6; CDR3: CASSVATGGDNSPLHF; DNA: TGTGCCAGCAGCGTAGCCACAGGGGGCGACAATTCACCCCTCCACTTT
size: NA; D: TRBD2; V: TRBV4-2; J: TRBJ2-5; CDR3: CASSQEARTSGVFQETQYF; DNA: TGTGCCAGCAGCCAAGAAGCCCGGACTAGCGGCGTCTTCCAAGAGACCCAGTACTTC
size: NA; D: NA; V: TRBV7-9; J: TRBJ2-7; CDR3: CASSWAGGGPPYEQYF; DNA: TGTGCCAGCAGCTGGGCAGGAGGGGGGCCTCCCTACGAGCAGTACTTC
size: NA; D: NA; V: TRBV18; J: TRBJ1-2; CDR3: CASSPSPSDTGFRGYTF; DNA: TGTGCCAGCTCACCAAGTCCTTCGGACACCGGGTTCCGGGGCTACACCTTC
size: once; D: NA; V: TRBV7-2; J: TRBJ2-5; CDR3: CASTSPAFRSQYF; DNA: TGTGCCAGCACCTCACCCGCCTTCCGGAGCCAGTACTTC
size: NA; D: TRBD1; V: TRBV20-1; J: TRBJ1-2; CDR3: CSATDRDGYTF; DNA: TGCAGTGCCACGGACAGGGATGGCTACACCTTC
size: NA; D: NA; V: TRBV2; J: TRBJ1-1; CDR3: CASTPPRADTEAFF; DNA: TGTGCCAGCACCCCCCCGCGGGCGGACACTGAAGCTTTCTTT
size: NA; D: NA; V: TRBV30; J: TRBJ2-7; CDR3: CAWSARGDEQYF; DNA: TGTGCCTGGAGTGCCAGGGGGGATGAGCAGTACTTC
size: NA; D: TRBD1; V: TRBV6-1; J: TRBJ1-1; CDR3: CASTGGQQNTEAFF; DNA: TGTGCCAGCACCGGGGGACAGCAGAACACTGAAGCTTTCTTT
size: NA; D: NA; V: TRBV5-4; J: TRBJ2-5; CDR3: CASSPRLGQETQYF; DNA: TGTGCCAGCAGTCCCAGACTAGGACAAGAGACCCAGTACTTC
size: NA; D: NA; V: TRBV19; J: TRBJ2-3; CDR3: CASSISPSTDTQYF; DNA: TGTGCCAGTAGTATTTCCCCAAGCACAGATACGCAGTATTTT
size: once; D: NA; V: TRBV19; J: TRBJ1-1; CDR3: CASSIAGMNTEAFF; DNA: TGTGCCAGTAGTATCGCAGGGATGAACACTGAAGCTTTCTTT
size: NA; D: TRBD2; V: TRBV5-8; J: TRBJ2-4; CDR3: CASRTSGGKNIQYF; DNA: TGTGCCAGCAGAACTAGCGGGGGAAAAAACATTCAGTACTTC
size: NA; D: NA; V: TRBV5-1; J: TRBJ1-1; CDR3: CASSISMNTEAFF; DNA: TGCGCCAGCAGCATTTCCATGAACACTGAAGCTTTCTTT
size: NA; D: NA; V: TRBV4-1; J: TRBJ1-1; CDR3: CASSPGLWPMNTEAFF; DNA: TGCGCCAGCAGCCCGGGCCTTTGGCCCATGAACACTGAAGCTTTCTTT
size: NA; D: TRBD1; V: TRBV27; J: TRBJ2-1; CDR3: CASSSPTGYVGEQFF; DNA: TGTGCCAGCAGTTCACCGACAGGGTACGTAGGTGAGCAGTTCTTC
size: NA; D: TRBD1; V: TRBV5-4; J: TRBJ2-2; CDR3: CASSRGQSGPGELFF; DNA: TGTGCCAGCAGCCGGGGACAGTCAGGACCCGGGGAGCTGTTTTTT
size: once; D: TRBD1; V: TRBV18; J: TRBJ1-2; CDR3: CASSAGQLYGYTF; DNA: TGTGCCAGCTCCGCGGGACAGCTCTATGGCTACACCTTC
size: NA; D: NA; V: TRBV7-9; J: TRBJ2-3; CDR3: CASSDLARHTDTQYF; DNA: TGTGCCAGCAGCGATCTCGCACGCCACACAGATACGCAGTATTTT
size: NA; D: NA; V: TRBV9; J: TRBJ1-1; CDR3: CASSAAPGGTEAFF; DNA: TGTGCCAGCAGCGCGGCCCCCGGGGGGACTGAAGCTTTCTTT